This passage covers 14 T cell receptor beta chains from one sample sequenced in a study of blood T cell repertoires in COVID-19. Profiled with immunoSEQ multiplex PCR; TCRdb holds only in-frame clones, not every one. This sample has 150,000 to 200,000 clones; approximately 80% occur once, and the top ten carry 4.5% to 7.5%. Sequenced: PBMCs or T cells enriched from blood (not recorded which). These receptors were collected from a middle-aged man who had recovered from COVID-19.

The rearrangement links TRBV3-1 (or the pseudogene TRBV3-2) to TRBJ1-2; 8 bases fit TRBD1. Losses at the gene ends were 2 bases for V and 3 bases for J; bases not matched to a gene: 5. CDR1 and CDR2 from the germline V gene are LGHDT and YNNKEL (reference sequence). The CDR3 contains 15 residues. CDR3 amino acids: CASSQQGAWDYGYTF. The CDR3 DNA reads TGTGCCAGCAGCCAACAGGGGGCATGGGACTATGGCTACACCTTC.

The chain joins TRBV30 to TRBJ2-5; TRBD1 is a possible D gene (7 bases). Germline V lookup: CDR1 GTSNPN, CDR2 SVGIG (reference sequence). There are 16 residues in the CDR3. Trimming stripped 4 bases from V and 5 bases from J, with 23 bases between. CDR3 DNA sequence: TGTGCCTGGAAACCCCACGCTGGAGGGGGCCGGGAGACCCAGTACTTC. Translated: CAWKPHAGGGRETQYF. The variable domain in full, with the rest retrieved from reference TRBV30 and TRBJ2-5, is SQTIHQWPATLVQPVGSPLSLECTVEGTSNPNLYWYRQAAGRGLQLLFYSVGIGQISSEVPQNLSASRPQDRQFILSSKKLLLSDSGFYLCAWKPHAGGGRETQYFGPGTRLLVL.

The CDR3 DNA is TGTGCCAGCAGCGGCGGTCACAGGGTAGGCACTGAAGCTTTCTTT. Translated: CASSGGHRVGTEAFF. The chain joins TRBV9 to TRBJ1-1, with a weak D call TRBD1 (6 bases). Trimming stripped 3 bases from V and 4 bases from J, with 16 bases between. Per the germline V gene, CDR1 is SGDLS and CDR2 is YYNGEE. This CDR3 has 15 residues.

This clone was seen only a few times. V is TRBV4-2 and J is TRBJ2-1, with 8 nucleotides matching TRBD2. This CDR3 has 15 amino acids. Germline V gene lookup returns CDR1 LGHNA and CDR2 YNFKEQ. J lost 8 bases, V lost 4 bases, and 10 bases had no gene match. Written as DNA, the CDR3 is TGTGCCAGCAGCCCACTCACCGGGGGGGAGGATGAGCAGTTCTTC. Encoded protein: CASSPLTGGEDEQFF.

The chain uses TRBV5-4 and TRBJ1-2; a possible D gene is TRBD1 (5 bases). The CDR3 sequence is 15 residues long. Trimming left V 2 bases short and J 4 bases short, with 15 bases between. CDR1 is SGHNT, CDR2 YYREEE, per germline (reference sequence). In nucleotides, the CDR3 is TGTGCCAGCAGCTTTGGGGCACCGGCGGCCTATGGCTACACCTTC. It is translated as CASSFGAPAAYGYTF.

The rearrangement joins TRBV4-1 to TRBJ2-7; TRBD1 agrees at 7 bases. Unmatched junction bases numbered 7, after V lost 6 bases and J lost 2 bases. Germline loops: CDR1 MGHRA, CDR2 YSYEKL. The CDR3 has 14 residues. CDR3: CASSTGDRAYEQYF. Here the CDR3 DNA reads TGCGCCAGCAGTACCGGTGACAGGGCCTACGAGCAGTACTTC.

The CDR3 protein is CATKGREAGYGYTF. The CDR3 region has the DNA TGTGCCACTAAGGGGAGGGAGGCGGGGTATGGCTACACCTTC. This chain links TRBV27 with TRBJ1-2, with D maybe TRBD1 (5 bases). V was clipped by 10 bases and J by 5 bases, with 20 bases between them. Germline V gene sequence: CDR1 MNHEY, CDR2 SMNVEV (reference sequence). CDR3 length equals 14 residues.

The chain uses TRBV18 and TRBJ1-3; no clear D. Germline V CDR1 and CDR2: KGHSH, LQKENI. V lost 3 bases, J lost 3 bases, and 12 bases lay in between. There are 15 residues in the CDR3. The CDR3 sequence: CASSPAVGGGNTIYF. The DNA for the CDR3 is TGTGCCAGCTCACCCGCCGTAGGAGGTGGAAACACCATATATTTT.

The V and J genes are TRBV7-3 and TRBJ2-2; 7 bases agree with TRBD1. The CDR3 loop spans 12 amino acids. Germline trimming cut 5 bases from V and 7 bases from J; bases unmatched to any gene: 1. CDR1 SGHTA and CDR2 FQGTGA come from the germline V gene. The CDR3 coding sequence is TGTGCCAGCAGCAGACAGGGCGGGGAGCTGTTTTTT. It is translated as CASSRQGGELFF.

This rearrangement joins TRBV19 to TRBJ1-2; 8 bases map to TRBD1. Germline V gene sequence: CDR1 LNHDA, CDR2 SQIVND (reference sequence). J gave up 7 bases and V 6 bases, and 7 bases lay outside the gene matches. This CDR3 contains 13 residues. The DNA of the CDR3 is TGTGCCAGTAGCGGGGACAGGACCCCTGGCTACACCTTC. Protein product: CASSGDRTPGYTF.

Here the CDR3 DNA reads TGTGCCAGCAGCCAAGGAGGACAGCGAGAAGCTTTCTTT. Translating gives CASSQGGQREAFF. This chain joins TRBV3-1 (or the pseudogene TRBV3-2) and TRBJ1-1, with a tentative D call TRBD1 (6 bases). CDR1 and CDR2 from the germline V gene are LGHDT and YNNKEL (reference sequence). The CDR3 loop spans 13 amino acids. Between the trimmed V and J ends, which lost 1 base and 8 bases, there was a span of 11 bases.

This chain joins TRBV7-9 and TRBJ1-6; D may be TRBD1 (6 bases). This CDR3 spans 17 amino acids. Trimming shortened V by 1 base and J by 4 bases, and 14 bases separated the two germline ends. CDR1 is SEHNR and CDR2 is FQNEAQ in the germline V gene (reference sequence). CDR3 sequence (DNA): TGTGCCAGCAGCTTAGAGGGGCTGGGACATTATAATTCACCCCTCCACTTT. Protein product: CASSLEGLGHYNSPLHF.

Note on this clone: Other DNA variants within this sample encode the same CDR3. Written as DNA, the CDR3 is TGCGCCAGCGGGTCGGGGGGGGCCACAGATACGCAGTATTTT. It yields the protein CASGSGGATDTQYF. The chain has TRBV5-1 and TRBJ2-3, with 8 bases fitting TRBD2. Trimming removed 7 bases from V and 2 bases from J; junction bases left unmatched: 6. The germline gives CDR1 SGHRS, CDR2 YFSETQ. This CDR3 is 14 amino acids long.

The V call is TRBV30, the J call TRBJ1-4, with a tentative D call TRBD1 (5 bases). The V end lost 2 bases, the J end lost 8 bases, and 21 bases lay between the germline ends. This CDR3 comprises 16 residues. Germline values: CDR1 GTSNPN, CDR2 SVGIG (reference sequence). CDR3 DNA sequence: TGTGCCTGGAGTCCGCGGGACTGGCAGAGGGCCGAAAAACTGTTTTTT. Translated: CAWSPRDWQRAEKLFF.